These T cell receptor beta chains were read from a single sample in a study of shared clonotypes between healthy human individuals. Clones were read by immunoSEQ multiplex PCR, and TCRdb kept only the in-frame ones, dropping some. The table has roughly 1,600,000 clones, about 98.5% seen once; the top ten hold over 0.3%. Specimen: naive CD4+ T cells sorted from blood. All receptors come from a man aged 25-40 years in good health. CDR3s include the opening cysteine and the closing phenylalanine or tryptophan. D genes are given only for firm matches. Where a row states a size, it is once, few, many or the class of an expanded clone; other rows omit it.

CDR3 DNA,CDR3 protein,clone size,V gene,J gene,D gene
TGTGCCAGCAGTTTATTAAGTGATGTTTCGGGACACCCAGGCGGCTATGGCTACACCTTC,CASSLLSDVSGHPGGYGYTF,-,TRBV28,TRBJ1-2,-
TGTGCCAGCTCACCACCGATAACTAGCGGGAGGAGTGAGCAGTACTTC,CASSPPITSGRSEQYF,-,TRBV18,TRBJ2-7,TRBD2
TGTGCCAGCAGGGATTTTTTCGACGGGACCCAGTACTTC,CASRDFFDGTQYF,-,TRBV6-1,TRBJ2-5,-
TGTGCCAGCAGCTTCTCGCCCAGTAGCAATCAGCCCCAGCATTTT,CASSFSPSSNQPQHF,-,TRBV5-5,TRBJ1-5,-
TGCGCCAGCAACCCCACTAGCGGGATGAGAGATACGCAGTATTTT,CASNPTSGMRDTQYF,-,TRBV5-1,TRBJ2-3,TRBD2
TGCAGCGTACCCGACAGTCAGGAGACCCAGTACTTC,CSVPDSQETQYF,-,TRBV29-1,TRBJ2-5,-
TGTGCCAGCAGTTCCGGGACAGGGCTAGGAAGCAATCAGCCCCAGCATTTT,CASSSGTGLGSNQPQHF,-,TRBV28,TRBJ1-5,TRBD1
TGTGCCAGCAGCTTACACGCGGGGTATAACAATGAGCAGTTCTTC,CASSLHAGYNNEQFF,-,TRBV7-9,TRBJ2-1,-
TGTGCCAGCCCTGTACTTAGTCTCGGGACAGGGAGGCGAGCGGGTATCCTCTATGGCTACACCTTC,CASPVLSLGTGRRAGILYGYTF,once,TRBV19,TRBJ1-2,TRBD1
TGTGCCGGGGTCTCCCATCGGTACAATGAGCAGTTCTTC,CAGVSHRYNEQFF,-,TRBV18,TRBJ2-1,-
TGTGCCAGTAGTCTTTCTATCCTAGAAGGGGAGCTGTTTTTT,CASSLSILEGELFF,-,TRBV19,TRBJ2-2,-
TGTGCCAGCAGTTACACTTTGAGCGGTGGAGAGACCCAGTACTTC,CASSYTLSGGETQYF,-,TRBV6-5,TRBJ2-5,-
TGTGCCAGCAGCCTGGGACAGGGGCAACGATCTTTCTTT,CASSLGQGQRSFF,-,TRBV5-4,TRBJ1-1,TRBD1
TGTGCCAGCTCACCAGACACCCCGGTCGGTGAGACCCAGTACTTC,CASSPDTPVGETQYF,-,TRBV18,TRBJ2-5,-
TGCGCCACTTCGACAGGGGTCAATCAGCCCCAGCATTTT,CATSTGVNQPQHF,-,TRBV10-1,TRBJ1-5,TRBD1
TGTGCCAGCAGCTTATCCGGGACAGGTTTCGAAAAACTGTTTTTT,CASSLSGTGFEKLFF,-,TRBV7-9,TRBJ1-4,TRBD1
TGCAGTGCCCGATCCTACGAGCAGTACTTC,CSARSYEQYF,once,TRBV20-1,TRBJ2-7,-
TGTGCCAGCACTTTGACTAGCGGGCTTTTCGGTGAGCAGTTCTTC,CASTLTSGLFGEQFF,-,TRBV2,TRBJ2-1,TRBD2
TGCGCCAGCAGCCGATTAGCAGTCTCTGGAAACACCATATATTTT,CASSRLAVSGNTIYF,-,TRBV4-1,TRBJ1-3,-
TGTGCCACCAGCAGAGACCCTCGTGGCGGAGGATACGAGCAGTACTTC,CATSRDPRGGGYEQYF,-,TRBV15,TRBJ2-7,-
TGTGCCAGCACCCCAGGGGCCCTAATCTACAATGAGCAGTTCTTC,CASTPGALIYNEQFF,-,TRBV7-9,TRBJ2-1,-
TGTGCCAGCAGCCGGGAGCGGGAAATTAGCAATGAGCAGTTCTTC,CASSREREISNEQFF,-,TRBV7-8,TRBJ2-1,TRBD2
TGTGCCAGCAACAGGGGTAATGAAAAACTGTTTTTT,CASNRGNEKLFF,-,TRBV2,TRBJ1-4,TRBD1
TGTGCCAGCAGTTCACAGGTTTCCTACGAGCAGTACTTC,CASSSQVSYEQYF,-,TRBV28,TRBJ2-7,-
TGCGCCAGCAGCGCAGGACTAGCGGGAGATGGCACAGATACGCAGTATTTT,CASSAGLAGDGTDTQYF,-,TRBV5-1,TRBJ2-3,TRBD2
TGCGCCAGCAGCTTGAGACTAGCTCAAAGCACAGATACGCAGTATTTT,CASSLRLAQSTDTQYF,-,TRBV5-1,TRBJ2-3,TRBD2
TGTGCCAGCAGCTTGCTAGCGGGAGACTATGCCGGGGAGCTGTTTTTT,CASSLLAGDYAGELFF,-,TRBV5-5,TRBJ2-2,TRBD2
TGTGCCAGCAGACCCGGGACTAGCGGGACCTACACAGATACGCAGTATTTT,CASRPGTSGTYTDTQYF,-,TRBV5-4,TRBJ2-3,TRBD2
TGTGCCAGCAGCAAACCGGGACAGGGGGGGAACTACGAGCAGTACTTC,CASSKPGQGGNYEQYF,-,TRBV11-2,TRBJ2-7,TRBD1
TGTGCCAGCAGTGCCGCAGGGTCTCAGCCCCAGCATTTT,CASSAAGSQPQHF,-,TRBV9,TRBJ1-5,-
TGTGCCAGCAACACCCCCCGGGGGCAGCAATTTAACTATGGCTACACCTTC,CASNTPRGQQFNYGYTF,-,TRBV28,TRBJ1-2,-
TGCAGCGTCCAAGTGAGGGGGCAATACACTGAAGCTTTCTTT,CSVQVRGQYTEAFF,-,TRBV29-1,TRBJ1-1,TRBD1
TGTGCCAGCAGTTACAGGGTTGGGGTCTGGAATGAAAAACTGTTTTTT,CASSYRVGVWNEKLFF,-,TRBV6-5,TRBJ1-4,-
TGCGCCAGCAGCTTGTTGCGGCCGAACACTGAAGCTTTCTTT,CASSLLRPNTEAFF,-,TRBV5-1,TRBJ1-1,-
TGCGCCAGCAGCTTGAGACTAGCGGGAGGAACCTACGAGCAGTACTTC,CASSLRLAGGTYEQYF,once,TRBV5-1,TRBJ2-7,TRBD2
TGTGCCATCAGGGGACTAGATACGCAGTATTTT,CAIRGLDTQYF,-,TRBV10-3,TRBJ2-3,-
TGCGCCAGCAGCAAGACTAGCGGGCCTGACGAGCAGTACTTC,CASSKTSGPDEQYF,-,TRBV5-1,TRBJ2-7,TRBD2
TGTGCCAGCAGGCTGGGACTCCGGAGCACAGATACGCAGTATTTT,CASRLGLRSTDTQYF,-,TRBV27,TRBJ2-3,-
TGCGCCAGCAGCTTGCGGTTGGCGTCCCAAGAGACCCAGTACTTC,CASSLRLASQETQYF,-,TRBV5-1,TRBJ2-5,-
TGTGCCACCAGCAGAGGACGAGTGAACACCGGGGAGCTGTTTTTT,CATSRGRVNTGELFF,-,TRBV15,TRBJ2-2,-
TGTGCCAGCAGCGGCCCTGGACTGACTAATGAGCAGTTCTTC,CASSGPGLTNEQFF,-,TRBV9,TRBJ2-1,-
TGTGCCAGCAGCACGCCGGGACTTATCTACGAGCAGTACTTC,CASSTPGLIYEQYF,-,TRBV5-4,TRBJ2-7,-
TGTGCCTGGAGGAGGAGAGCGGGAAATGAGCAGTTCTTC,CAWRRRAGNEQFF,-,TRBV30,TRBJ2-1,TRBD2
TGTGCCAGCAGCGACCTAAATGGGACACCCGAGGCGGGCTACACCTTC,CASSDLNGTPEAGYTF,once,TRBV5-6,TRBJ1-2,-
TGTGCCAGCAGCTTAAGAGTTTCTGGGGCCAACGTCCTGACTTTC,CASSLRVSGANVLTF,-,TRBV5-6,TRBJ2-6,-
TGTGCCAGCAGTAACCCCAATCAGCCCCAGCATTTT,CASSNPNQPQHF,-,TRBV6-5,TRBJ1-5,-
TGTGCCAGCAGTGAAGCGCTCAGCCCGGGACAGAACTATGGCTACACCTTC,CASSEALSPGQNYGYTF,-,TRBV6-1,TRBJ1-2,TRBD1
TGTGCCAGCAGTTTAGGGGGAGGTGAGCAGTACTTC,CASSLGGGEQYF,-,TRBV27,TRBJ2-7,-
TGTGCCAGCTCACCACTCGGACAGACCTACGAGCAGTACTTC,CASSPLGQTYEQYF,-,TRBV18,TRBJ2-7,-
TGTGCCCTCCGTCGGACAGCCGGGGAGCTGTTTTTT,CALRRTAGELFF,once,TRBV10-3,TRBJ2-2,-
TGTGCCAGCAGCTTAGGGGGCACAGATACGCAGTATTTT,CASSLGGTDTQYF,once,TRBV5-4,TRBJ2-3,-
TGCGCCAGCAGCTTGGGGGCAGGCTCCTACGAGCAGTACTTC,CASSLGAGSYEQYF,-,TRBV5-1,TRBJ2-7,-
TGTGCCAGCAGCTTAGCACCAGTAGGTGGCTACACCTTC,CASSLAPVGGYTF,-,TRBV7-2,TRBJ1-2,-
TGTGCCAGCAGCTGGGGACAGGGTGCTTATGGCTACACCTTC,CASSWGQGAYGYTF,once,TRBV7-2,TRBJ1-2,TRBD1